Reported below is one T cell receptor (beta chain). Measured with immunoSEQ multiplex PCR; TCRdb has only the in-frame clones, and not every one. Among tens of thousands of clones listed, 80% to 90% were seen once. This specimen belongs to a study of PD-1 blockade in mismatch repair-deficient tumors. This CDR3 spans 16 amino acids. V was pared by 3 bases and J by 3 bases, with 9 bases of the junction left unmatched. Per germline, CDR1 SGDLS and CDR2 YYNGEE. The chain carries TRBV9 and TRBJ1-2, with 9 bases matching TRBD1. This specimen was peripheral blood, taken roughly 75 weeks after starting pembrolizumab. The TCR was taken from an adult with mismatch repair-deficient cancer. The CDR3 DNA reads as TGTGCCAGCAGCGCCCGAACAGGGGGCGACCACTATGGCTACACCTTC. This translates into CASSARTGGDHYGYTF.